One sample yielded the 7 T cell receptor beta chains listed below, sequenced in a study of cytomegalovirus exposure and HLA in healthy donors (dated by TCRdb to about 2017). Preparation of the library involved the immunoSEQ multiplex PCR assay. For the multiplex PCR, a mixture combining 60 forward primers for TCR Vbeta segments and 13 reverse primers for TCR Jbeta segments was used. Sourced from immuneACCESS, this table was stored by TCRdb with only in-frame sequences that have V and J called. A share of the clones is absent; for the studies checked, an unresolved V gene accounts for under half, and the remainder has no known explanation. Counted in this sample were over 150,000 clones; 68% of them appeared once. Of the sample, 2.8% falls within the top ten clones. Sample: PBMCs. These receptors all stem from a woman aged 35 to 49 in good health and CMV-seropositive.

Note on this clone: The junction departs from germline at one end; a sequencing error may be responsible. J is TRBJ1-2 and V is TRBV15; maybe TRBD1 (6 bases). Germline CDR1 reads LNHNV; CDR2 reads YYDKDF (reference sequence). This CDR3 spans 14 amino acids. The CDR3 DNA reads TGTGCCACCAGCAGAGACAGGGGTAACTATGGCTACCCCTTC. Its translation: CATSRDRGNYGYPF.

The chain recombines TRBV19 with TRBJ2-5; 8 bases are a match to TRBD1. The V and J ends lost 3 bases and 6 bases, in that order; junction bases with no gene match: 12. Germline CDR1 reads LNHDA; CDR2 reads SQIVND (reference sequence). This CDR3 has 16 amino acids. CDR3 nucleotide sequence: TGTGCCAGTAGTATTGTAGGGACAGGCCGAGGAAAGACCCAGTACTTC. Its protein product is CASSIVGTGRGKTQYF.

CDR3 DNA sequence: TGTGCCAGCAGATCTTTAGAGGGTCACGGCGAGCAGTACTTC. Amino acid sequence: CASRSLEGHGEQYF. This chain uses TRBV27 with TRBJ2-7; the D gene is possibly TRBD2 (5 bases). Trimming pared 6 bases from V and 6 bases from J, leaving 18 bases between. The CDR3 runs 14 residues. Germline V gene data show CDR1 as MNHEY and CDR2 as SMNVEV (reference sequence).

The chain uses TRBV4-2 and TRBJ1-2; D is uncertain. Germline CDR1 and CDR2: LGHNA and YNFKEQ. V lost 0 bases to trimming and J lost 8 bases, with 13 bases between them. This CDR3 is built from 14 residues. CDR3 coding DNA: TGTGCCAGCAGCCAAGAATCGACCCCGGGGGGCTACACCTTC. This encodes CASSQESTPGGYTF.

Here the CDR3 reads CSASSHNEQFF. CDR3 nucleotides: TGCAGTGCTAGCTCTCACAATGAGCAGTTCTTC. The chain links TRBV20-1 to TRBJ2-1; no clear D gene. Trimming took off 3 bases at V and 5 bases at J, with 5 bases between the two ends. The length of the CDR3 is 11 residues. CDR1 and CDR2 from the germline V gene are DFQATT and SNEGSKA (reference sequence).

The CDR3 region has the DNA TGTGCCAGCAGACAGGGACAGAGCACAGATACGCAGTATTTT. Its translation: CASRQGQSTDTQYF. The chain joins TRBV7-2 to TRBJ2-3; 7 bases fit TRBD1. The CDR3 extends over 14 amino acids. Germline CDR1 reads SGHTA; CDR2 reads FQGNSA. After removal of 6 bases from V and 0 bases from J, the junction contained 3 bases not matched to a gene.

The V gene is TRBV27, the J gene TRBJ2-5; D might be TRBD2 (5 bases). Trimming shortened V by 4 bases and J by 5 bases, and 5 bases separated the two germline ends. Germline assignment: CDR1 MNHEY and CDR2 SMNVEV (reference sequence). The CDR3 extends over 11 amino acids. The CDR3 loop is CASSWEETQYF. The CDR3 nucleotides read TGTGCCAGCAGTTGGGAGGAGACCCAGTACTTC.